Listed below are T cell receptor beta chains from one sample, sequenced in a study of cytomegalovirus exposure and HLA in healthy donors. Only in-frame clones appear in the TCRdb table, and some are missing; sequencing was by immunoSEQ multiplex PCR. Here the sample spans approximately 120,000 clones, 75% to 90% being singletons. The sample comprised PBMCs. These TCRs come from a young woman in good health and CMV-seronegative. The CDR3 runs from the conserved cysteine through the conserved F or W. A D gene is named only where the DNA matches it firmly. Size tells how often a clone was seen (once, few, many) or the class of an expanded clone, and some rows leave it out.

clone_size j_call v_call d_call cdr3_aa cdr3_nt
NA TRBJ2-1 TRBV5-4 NA CASSLGDIGNNEQFF TGTGCCAGCAGCTTGGGCGACATCGGGAACAATGAGCAGTTCTTC
NA TRBJ1-2 TRBV19 NA CASSALVDSSNYGYTF TGTGCCAGTAGTGCCCTTGTGGACTCATCTAACTATGGCTACACCTTC
NA TRBJ2-2 TRBV28 NA CASSLGMLGRDTGELFF TGTGCCAGCAGTTTAGGAATGCTGGGGCGCGACACCGGGGAGCTGTTTTTT
NA TRBJ1-5 TRBV7-8 NA CASSLGRDQPQHF TGTGCCAGCAGCTTGGGGCGAGATCAGCCCCAGCATTTT
NA TRBJ1-4 TRBV19 TRBD1 CASSAQGAQDEKLFF TGTGCCAGTAGTGCGCAGGGGGCGCAGGATGAAAAACTGTTTTTT
NA TRBJ1-1 TRBV7-2 NA CASSPRVGNTEAFF TGTGCCAGCAGCCCCAGGGTTGGGAACACTGAAGCTTTCTTT
NA TRBJ2-7 TRBV6-6 NA CASRLGGGFYEQYF TGTGCCAGCAGACTCGGCGGAGGGTTCTACGAGCAGTACTTC
NA TRBJ2-5 TRBV27 TRBD2 CASRGTLAGPPGTQYF TGTGCCAGCAGGGGGACTTTAGCGGGGCCTCCAGGGACCCAGTACTTC
few TRBJ1-2 TRBV7-2 NA CASREATNYGYTF TGTGCCAGCAGGGAGGCGACGAACTATGGCTACACCTTC
NA TRBJ1-4 TRBV9 NA CASSVVTPNNEKLFF TGTGCCAGCAGCGTAGTAACACCGAATAATGAAAAACTGTTTTTT
NA TRBJ2-5 TRBV9 TRBD2 CASSQTAGGREETQYF TGTGCCAGCAGCCAAACGGCGGGAGGTCGAGAAGAGACCCAGTACTTC
NA TRBJ1-1 TRBV5-6 NA CASSLWALQIPNTEAFF TGTGCCAGCAGCCTGTGGGCCCTCCAGATCCCGAACACTGAAGCTTTCTTT
few TRBJ1-1 TRBV6-6 NA CASSYSVAGNAEAFF TGTGCCAGCAGTTACTCTGTGGCAGGGAACGCTGAAGCTTTCTTT
NA TRBJ2-7 TRBV7-9 NA CASTGTGHFHEQYF TGTGCCAGCACGGGAACAGGGCACTTTCACGAGCAGTACTTC
NA TRBJ1-2 TRBV4-1 NA CASSQEWTMAGYTF TGCGCCAGCAGCCAAGAATGGACTATGGCGGGCTACACCTTC
few TRBJ2-5 TRBV4-1 TRBD1 CASSRDPGQGAQTQYF TGCGCCAGCAGCCGGGACCCGGGACAGGGCGCACAGACCCAGTACTTC
NA TRBJ1-3 TRBV7-9 NA CASSSTPGTGNTIYF TGTGCCAGCAGCTCCACGCCGGGGACTGGAAACACCATATATTTT
NA TRBJ2-7 TRBV4-3 NA CASSQEQVSSYEQYF TGCGCCAGCAGCCAAGAACAGGTGAGCTCCTACGAGCAGTACTTC
few TRBJ1-2 TRBV7-2 NA CASSYELPGYTF TGTGCCAGCAGCTACGAACTGCCCGGCTACACCTTC
NA TRBJ1-1 TRBV18 NA CASSIGVNTEAFF TGTGCCAGCTCAATCGGGGTGAACACTGAAGCTTTCTTT
NA TRBJ2-5 TRBV5-1 TRBD2 CASSLSTSGQETQYF TGCGCCAGCAGCCTATCAACTAGCGGTCAAGAGACCCAGTACTTC
NA TRBJ2-1 TRBV11-2 TRBD2 CASSLGLAGKSYNEQFF TGTGCCAGCAGCTTAGGACTAGCGGGAAAGTCCTACAATGAGCAGTTCTTC
NA TRBJ1-1 TRBV7-2 NA CASSLVLGQLMNTEAFF TGTGCCAGCAGCTTAGTTTTAGGACAGTTAATGAACACTGAAGCTTTCTTT
NA TRBJ1-5 TRBV7-8 TRBD1 CASSFRVKGANQPQHF TGTGCCAGCAGCTTCCGTGTTAAGGGGGCCAATCAGCCCCAGCATTTT
NA TRBJ2-1 TRBV15 TRBD2 CATSRDLAGGPIGNEQFF TGTGCCACCAGCAGAGATCTAGCGGGAGGGCCAATTGGGAATGAGCAGTTCTTC
NA TRBJ1-2 TRBV27 TRBD1 CASIKLGGQNYGYTF TGTGCCAGCATTAAACTAGGGGGCCAAAACTATGGCTACACCTTC
NA TRBJ2-2 TRBV27 NA CASSLGGAGELFF TGTGCCAGCAGTTTAGGAGGGGCCGGGGAGCTGTTTTTT
NA TRBJ2-3 TRBV18 NA CASSPLTEFRTDTQYF TGTGCCAGCTCACCCCTTACAGAGTTCCGCACAGATACGCAGTATTTT
NA TRBJ1-2 TRBV27 NA CASKGEGYNYGYTF TGTGCCAGCAAAGGGGAGGGTTACAACTATGGCTACACCTTC
NA TRBJ1-1 TRBV10-3 TRBD1 CAISEPGQKNTEAFF TGTGCCATCAGTGAGCCGGGACAGAAGAACACTGAAGCTTTCTTT
few TRBJ1-5 TRBV7-9 TRBD1 CASSSDRGPNQPQHF TGTGCCAGCAGTTCCGACAGGGGTCCCAATCAGCCCCAGCATTTT
NA TRBJ2-1 TRBV28 TRBD2 CASSLTSVVYEQFF TGTGCCAGCAGTTTGACTAGCGTAGTCTATGAGCAGTTCTTC
once TRBJ2-1 TRBV30 NA CAWSPGTSAYNEQFF TGTGCCTGGAGTCCCGGGACTTCCGCCTACAATGAGCAGTTCTTC
NA TRBJ1-2 TRBV6-6 TRBD1 CASSSDRANYGYTF TGTGCCAGCAGTTCAGACAGGGCGAACTATGGCTACACCTTC
NA TRBJ1-4 TRBV27 TRBD1 CASHPGTGFEKLFF TGTGCCAGCCACCCCGGGACAGGGTTTGAAAAACTGTTTTTT
NA TRBJ2-2 TRBV28 NA CASRLDTGELFF TGTGCCAGCAGGCTAGACACCGGGGAGCTGTTTTTT
once TRBJ1-5 TRBV6-1 NA CASAAGLNQPQHF TGTGCCAGCGCGGCAGGACTCAATCAGCCCCAGCATTTT
few TRBJ2-7 TRBV11-2 TRBD1 CASRLGPDRHYEQYF TGTGCCAGCAGGTTAGGGCCGGACAGGCACTACGAGCAGTACTTC